This T cell receptor (beta chain) emerged from a study of blood T cell repertoires in COVID-19. Study information: The United States, Italy and Spain supplied acute and convalescent COVID-19 samples. T cells, B-cell-depleted T cells, or PBMCs provided the cDNA or gDNA that served as material.

Germline CDR1 and CDR2: MNHEY and SMNVEV (reference sequence). With 4 bases removed from V and 7 bases from J, the gap between germline ends came to 10 bases. This CDR3 contains 13 residues. As originally analysed: Amplified reference gene primers provided the basis for estimating nucleated cell counts. The method was immunoSEQ multiplex PCR; TCRdb's version includes in-frame clones alone and lacks a portion of them. V and J calls plus clone size are reproduced from that table; the DNA served to infer D and trimming. In the table there are approximately 300,000 clones, more than 70% of which are singletons.

The specimen was peripheral blood. This clonotype was sampled from a woman younger than 45 with COVID-19, enrolled during active disease. J is TRBJ2-2 and V is TRBV27; D is perhaps TRBD1 (5 bases). The CDR3 bases are TGTGCCAGCAGTTCAGGGAACCTCGGGGAGCTGTTTTTT. It encodes CASSSGNLGELFF.